These T cell receptor beta chains were read from a single sample in a study of T cells expressing NK-cell markers. One entry per CDR3 protein, without DNA, is what TCRdb gives after re-calling the 5' RACE reads. Recorded for this sample: a few hundred thousand distinct CDR3 sequences. Sequenced material: blood T cells: a sorted CD56 or NKG2C T cell subset, CD4+ or CD8+ T cells, or bulk PBMC T cells (not recorded which). Receptors originate from a man aged 18 to 29 in good health. Both conserved end residues are part of each CDR3.

>TRBV28|TRBJ1-5
CASSEVGEIGPQHF
>TRBV30|TRBJ1-1
CAWGGRWDTEAFF
>TRBV7-9|TRBJ2-5
CASSFGDRIQETQYF
>TRBV3-1|TRBJ1-1
CASGQGSAEAFF
>TRBV7-9|TRBJ2-7
CASSHRTGEEQYF
>TRBV7-8|TRBJ2-1
CASSPGGADNEQFF
>TRBV5-5|TRBJ1-4
CASSLSPVNEKLFF
>TRBV6-2/TRBV6-3|TRBJ2-3
CASSYSSRTSGTSTDTQYF
>TRBV4-3|TRBJ2-7
CASSQDRLNYEQYF
>TRBV4-1|TRBJ2-1
CASSPSFGLAGYNEQFF
>TRBV10-3|TRBJ2-3
CAIKKPSTDTQYF
>TRBV16|TRBJ1-2
CASSQSLRDFNYGYTF
>TRBV20-1|TRBJ2-5
CSARDSRTAYGTQYF
>TRBV9|TRBJ2-2
CASRRTDTAGELFF
>TRBV5-1|TRBJ2-6
CASSSGTGGLLDSGANVLTF
>TRBV20-1|TRBJ2-1
CSAGVGSGPYNEQFF
>TRBV20-1|TRBJ1-2
CSARDFRGSYGYTF
>TRBV20-1|TRBJ1-1
CSAPRQGANTEAFF
>TRBV27|TRBJ1-4
CASSPGQANEKLFF
>TRBV18|TRBJ2-1
CASSLRSGQGNNEQFF
>TRBV20-1|TRBJ2-1
CSATGQVVYNEQFF
>TRBV6-5|TRBJ2-7
CASSYSAGYEQYF
>TRBV10-3|TRBJ2-3
CASSTSAGTDTQYF
>TRBV12-3/TRBV12-4|TRBJ2-1
CASSPSGSGDEQFF
>TRBV12-3/TRBV12-4|TRBJ1-6
CASSLKGSNSPLHF
>TRBV18|TRBJ2-1
CASRGQNYNEQFF
>TRBV30|TRBJ2-7
CAFSGSPDEQYF
>TRBV11-2|TRBJ1-1
CASSLGEGLRAFF
>TRBV11-2|TRBJ2-2
CASSLQGRGGELFF
>TRBV20-1|TRBJ2-1
CSARPVRDQGLNEQFF
>TRBV29-1|TRBJ2-7
CSVELADSSYEQYF
>TRBV27|TRBJ2-1
CASSAPADRSGTRAMDEQFF
>TRBV25-1|TRBJ2-1
CASTAQPGQGVNEQFF
>TRBV19|TRBJ1-2
CASSDPGRTYGYTF
>TRBV2|TRBJ2-7
CATTPGTRTYEQYF
>TRBV9|TRBJ1-5
CASSVDGGQSGNQPQHF
>TRBV20-1|TRBJ1-2
CSAIVRSSFYGYTF
>TRBV4-1|TRBJ2-2
CASSQESPGVQGGELFF
>TRBV5-1|TRBJ1-4
CASSLGQGDREKLFF
>TRBV3-1|TRBJ2-1
CASSQQLLEQFF
>TRBV24-1|TRBJ2-5
CATSDLFRGTETQYF
>TRBV29-1|TRBJ2-7
CSVLGLASPYEQYF
>TRBV4-1|TRBJ2-7
CASSQGSGSKIYEQYF
>TRBV29-1|TRBJ1-1
CSVDRNRRMNTEAFF